One sample yielded the 19 T cell receptor beta chains listed below, sequenced in a study of cytomegalovirus exposure and HLA in healthy donors. Amplification used 60 Vbeta primers and 13 Jbeta primers. TCRdb's table, derived via immunoSEQ multiplex PCR, lists solely in-frame clones and lacks some. The sample has fewer than 150,000 clones, 80% seen once. The sample taken for sequencing was PBMCs. Receptors originate from a female donor in good health and CMV-seropositive.

J is TRBJ2-3 and V is TRBV14; D ambiguous. Germline CDR1 and CDR2: SGHDN and FVKESK. Trimming shortened V by 6 bases and J by 6 bases, and 16 bases separated the two germline ends. This CDR3 has 14 residues. Here the CDR3 reads CASSPYYLWDTQYF. CDR3 coding DNA: TGTGCCAGCAGTCCCTACTATCTCTGGGATACGCAGTATTTT.

This clone occurred once. This chain links TRBV6-7 with TRBJ1-1; D may be TRBD1 (6 bases). Being an ORF, TRBV6-7 has a function that is uncertain. CDR3 length: 17 amino acids. V dropped 1 base and J dropped 1 base, with 16 bases sitting between them. CDR3 region: CASSYWGGAVKNTEAFF. Written as DNA, the CDR3 is TGTGCCAGCAGTTACTGGGGGGGGGCGGTGAAGAACACTGAAGCTTTCTTT.

This chain uses TRBV30 with TRBJ1-6, with 8 bases aligning to TRBD1. Per the germline V gene, CDR1 is GTSNPN and CDR2 is SVGIG (reference sequence). CDR3 length equals 16 residues. J lost 10 bases, V lost 3 bases, and 14 bases had no gene match. CDR3 bases: TGTGCCTGGAGGGATAAAACTCAGGGGGCACAGTCACCCCTCCACTTT. Translating gives CAWRDKTQGAQSPLHF. Combining the CDR3 with reference TRBV30 and TRBJ1-6 gives the whole variable domain SQTIHQWPATLVQPVGSPLSLECTVEGTSNPNLYWYRQAAGRGLQLLFYSVGIGQISSEVPQNLSASRPQDRQFILSSKKLLLSDSGFYLCAWRDKTQGAQSPLHFGNGTRLTVT.

This chain links TRBV30 with TRBJ2-3; possibly TRBD1 for D (6 bases). The CDR3 is 15 amino acids. V was clipped by 2 bases and J by 2 bases, with 14 bases between them. Per the germline V gene, CDR1 is GTSNPN and CDR2 is SVGIG (reference sequence). This chain's CDR3 is CAWSYTGITTDTQYF. CDR3 bases: TGTGCCTGGAGTTATACAGGGATAACCACAGATACGCAGTATTTT. Using reference TRBV30 and TRBJ2-3 for the parts outside the CDR3, the full variable domain is SQTIHQWPATLVQPVGSPLSLECTVEGTSNPNLYWYRQAAGRGLQLLFYSVGIGQISSEVPQNLSASRPQDRQFILSSKKLLLSDSGFYLCAWSYTGITTDTQYFGPGTRLTVL.

The gene calls are TRBV30 and TRBJ2-7, with a possible D match to TRBD2 (6 bases). V was shortened by 0 bases and J by 1 base, with 16 bases between the two germline ends. The CDR3 is 16 amino acids. CDR1 is GTSNPN, CDR2 SVGIG, per germline (reference sequence). The CDR3 DNA reads as TGTGCCTGGAGTGTATCGTGGCTAGCGAGTTCCTACGAGCAGTACTTC. It specifies CAWSVSWLASSYEQYF.

This chain links TRBV6-5 with TRBJ1-2, with TRBD1 matching over 8 bases. The CDR3 contains 12 residues. J gave up 6 bases and V 8 bases, and 5 bases lay outside the gene matches. The germline CDR1 and CDR2 sequences are MNHEY and SVGAGI. The CDR3 is CASGAGGNGYTF. Written as DNA, the CDR3 is TGTGCCAGCGGGGCAGGGGGCAATGGCTACACCTTC.

The chain uses TRBV11-2 and TRBJ2-7; the D gene is possibly TRBD2 (5 bases). Trimming took 2 bases from V and 2 from J, leaving 13 bases between them. CDR1 SGHAT and CDR2 FQNNGV come from the germline V gene. The CDR3 has 15 residues. The chain's CDR3 is CASSLQLENAYEQYF. As DNA, the CDR3 is TGTGCCAGCAGCTTACAACTAGAGAACGCCTACGAGCAGTACTTC.

V is TRBV5-1 and J is TRBJ2-2; D not certain. V was pared by 0 bases and J by 3 bases, with 6 bases between. CDR1 and CDR2 from the germline V gene are SGHRS and YFSETQ. This CDR3 spans 14 amino acids. The CDR3 loop reads CASSLGPDTGELFF. CDR3 DNA sequence: TGCGCCAGCAGCTTGGGGCCCGACACCGGGGAGCTGTTTTTT.

The DNA for the CDR3 is TGTGCCAGCTCACCTTTTAACAGGGGAATCTCCTACGAGCAGTACTTC. Its protein product is CASSPFNRGISYEQYF. The chain joins TRBV18 to TRBJ2-7, with 7 bases aligning to TRBD1. The germline gives CDR1 KGHSH, CDR2 LQKENI. After removal of 3 bases from V and 0 bases from J, the junction contained 8 bases not matched to a gene. The CDR3 is 16 residues long.

The chain employs TRBV21-1 and TRBJ2-2; the table gives TRBD2 as D, unverified against the DNA. TRBV21-1 is described as a pseudogene. The CDR3 spans 19 residues. CDR3 protein: CASTNPPDEGRDLTGELFF. The CDR3 nucleotides are TGTGCCAGCACCAACCCCCCAGATGAGGGGCGGGATCTCACCGGGGAGCTGTTTTTT.

A remark on this clone: The sample carries other DNA sequences with the same CDR3. V gene TRBV28 combines with J gene TRBJ1-2, with TRBD1 matching over 8 bases. Germline V gene lookup returns CDR1 MDHEN and CDR2 SYDVKM. Unmatched junction bases numbered 21, after V lost 7 bases and J lost 2 bases. The CDR3 has 19 amino acids. DNA of the CDR3: TGTGCCAGCAAAGTCCAGGGGGCGCTTAGGCCCCTTTCAAACTATGGCTACACCTTC. Its translation: CASKVQGALRPLSNYGYTF.

The chain recombines TRBV30 with TRBJ2-1; 8 bases fit TRBD2. V was clipped by 2 bases and J by 1 base; unmatched bases: 4. CDR3 length: 15 residues. Germline CDR1 and CDR2: GTSNPN and SVGIG (reference sequence). In nucleotides, the CDR3 is TGTGCCTGGAGTAGACGGGAGGGTTCCTACAATGAGCAGTTCTTC. This codes for CAWSRREGSYNEQFF. Using reference TRBV30 and TRBJ2-1 for the parts outside the CDR3, the full variable domain is SQTIHQWPATLVQPVGSPLSLECTVEGTSNPNLYWYRQAAGRGLQLLFYSVGIGQISSEVPQNLSASRPQDRQFILSSKKLLLSDSGFYLCAWSRREGSYNEQFFGPGTRLTVL.

This chain connects TRBV7-2 to TRBJ1-3; the D gene is possibly TRBD1 (5 bases). V was shortened by 6 bases and J by 2 bases, with 14 bases between the two germline ends. There are 15 residues in the CDR3. Germline CDR1 reads SGHTA; CDR2 reads FQGNSA. The CDR3 sequence is CASSLQDRTGNTIYF. CDR3 DNA sequence: TGTGCCAGCAGTTTACAGGATCGCACTGGAAACACCATATATTTT.

This clone showed up just a few times. The chain combines TRBV14 with TRBJ1-6, with TRBD1 matching over 8 bases. Unmatched junction bases numbered 10, after V lost 2 bases and J lost 13 bases. This CDR3 spans 15 amino acids. Germline CDR1 and CDR2: SGHDN and FVKESK. CDR3 loop: CASSQYGQGIFPLHF. The DNA of the CDR3 is TGTGCCAGCAGCCAATACGGACAGGGCATTTTCCCCCTCCACTTT.

The chain couples TRBV12-5 to TRBJ1-1; 9 bases match TRBD1. The germline CDR1 and CDR2 sequences are LGHNT and FRNRAP. J lost 5 bases, V lost 2 bases, and 3 bases had no gene match. The CDR3 length is 14 residues. CDR3 in amino acids: CASGLTTGGTEAFF. DNA of the CDR3: TGTGCTAGTGGTTTGACGACAGGGGGTACTGAAGCTTTCTTT.

V and J are TRBV6-1 and TRBJ2-7, with a possible D match to TRBD2 (6 bases). CDR1 and CDR2 (germline): MNHNS, SASEGT. V was trimmed by 11 bases and J by 2 bases, leaving 16 bases between them. The CDR3 loop spans 13 amino acids. Written as DNA, the CDR3 is TGTGCCGTAAAGAGGCGGGGAACCTACGAGCAGTACTTC. As protein: CAVKRRGTYEQYF.

The J gene is TRBJ2-1, the V gene TRBV5-4, with D possibly matching TRBD1 (6 bases). The CDR3 is 16 residues long. Trimming took off 1 base at V and 0 bases at J, with 11 bases between the two ends. The V gene's germline CDR1 is SGHNT and CDR2 YYREEE (reference sequence). The CDR3 coding sequence is TGTGCCAGCAGCTTGAACAGGGCGAGCTCCTACAATGAGCAGTTCTTC. This gives the protein CASSLNRASSYNEQFF.

This chain links TRBV4-3 with TRBJ1-2; no firm D call. The CDR3 is 11 residues long. Trimming shortened V by 5 bases and J by 8 bases, and 9 bases separated the two germline ends. The germline CDR1 and CDR2 sequences are LGHNA and YSLEER. CDR3 bases: TGCGCCAGCAGCAGCCCGACAGGCTACACCTTC. Its protein product is CASSSPTGYTF.

Concerning this clone: Within the sample, other DNA sequences also encode this same CDR3. The rearrangement joins TRBV4-3 to TRBJ2-1; 13 bases map to TRBD2. After removal of 5 bases from V and 7 bases from J, the junction contained 5 bases not matched to a gene. CDR1 LGHNA and CDR2 YSLEER come from the germline V gene. There are 15 residues in the CDR3. The CDR3 nucleotides read TGCGCCAGCAGCGCCCGACTAGCGGGGGGTAATGAGCAGTTCTTC. Translated: CASSARLAGGNEQFF.